This T cell receptor beta chain was identified during a study of T cells in Graves' hyperthyroidism and ophthalmopathy. In its sample, this clonotype was seen many times. Its antigen is still unknown. V lost 5 bases and J 0 bases, leaving 8 bases between the germline ends. The CDR3 runs to 14 residues. Whole-study results and caveats: Also found in blood were most expanded thyroid clonotypes above 0.001.

What was amplified from RNA transcripts were TCR beta CDR3 regions. The TCR CDR3 first-round RT-PCR relied on the HTBI primer set. TCRdb redid the calling of the multiplex PCR reads with MiXCR, one entry per CDR3 protein. The table lists 300,000 to 450,000 distinct CDR3 sequences, about 14% of them singletons. The chain is built from TRBV12-3 or TRBV12-4 and TRBJ1-3; D unclear. The clonotype was recovered from a woman aged 25 to 39 with Graves' ophthalmopathy. Sequences were obtained from blood. In DNA, the CDR3 is TGTGCCAGCAGTAACTCAGCCTCTGGAAACACCATATATTTT. It translates to CASSNSASGNTIYF.